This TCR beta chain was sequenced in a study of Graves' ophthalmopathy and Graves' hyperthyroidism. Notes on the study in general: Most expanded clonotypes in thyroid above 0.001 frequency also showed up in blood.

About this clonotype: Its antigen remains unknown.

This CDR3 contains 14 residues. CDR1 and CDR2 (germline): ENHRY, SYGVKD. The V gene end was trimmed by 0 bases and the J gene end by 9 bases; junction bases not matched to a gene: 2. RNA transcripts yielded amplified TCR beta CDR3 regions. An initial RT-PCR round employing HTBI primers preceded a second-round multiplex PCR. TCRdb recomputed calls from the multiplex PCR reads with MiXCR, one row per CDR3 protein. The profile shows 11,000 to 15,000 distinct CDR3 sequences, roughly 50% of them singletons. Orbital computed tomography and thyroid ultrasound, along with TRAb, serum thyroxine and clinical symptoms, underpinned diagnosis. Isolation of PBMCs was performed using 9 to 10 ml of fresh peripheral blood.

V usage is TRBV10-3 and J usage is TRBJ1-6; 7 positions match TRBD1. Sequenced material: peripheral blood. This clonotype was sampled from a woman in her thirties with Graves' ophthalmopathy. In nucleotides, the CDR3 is TGTGCCATCAGTGAGTCGGACAGGTTTTCACCCCTCCACTTT. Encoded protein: CAISESDRFSPLHF.